This T cell receptor beta chain stems from a study of blood T cell repertoires in COVID-19 (dated by TCRdb to 2018 to 2021). Concerning the study at large: Samples covering the acute and convalescent phases of COVID-19 were provided by collaborators in the United States, Italy and Spain. The material from the prospective study consisted of cDNA or gDNA derived from T cells, B-cell-depleted T cells, or PBMCs. Subjects who had been exposed to COVID-19, were actively infected with it, or had recovered from it provided the deeply sampled blood TCRbeta repertoires that made up the dataset. A freely available public database, intended as a resource for researchers studying the immune response to SARS-CoV-2, is where the repertoires were released. Samples came from the ongoing ImmuneRACE study (first 160 participants) plus 1,254 subjects from 6 global collaborators. Sample metadata almost always included a de-identified subject ID, COVID-19 status, age in years and sex. Where available, HLA class I and class II types were obtained from metadata supplied by the sample provider rather than from assay-based typing. The full study reports these points: How much clinical and demographic metadata was included differed by source and by participant, and the metadata was provided uncurated.

Collaborating institutions collected whole blood in K2EDTA tubes following their own protocols. For TCRbeta analysis, collaborators shipped samples in one of three forms: frozen whole blood, isolated PBMCs, or DNA extracted from either of those sample types. TCRbeta CDR3 regions were amplified from genomic DNA using the immunoSEQ Assay, a bias-controlled multiplex PCR. Concerning the study's data processing: The number of nucleated cells in each sample was estimated by amplification of reference gene primers within the assay. To quantify the absolute abundance of each unique TCRbeta CDR3 rearrangement, sequence reads were collapsed and filtered. Productive Simpson clonality was computed per sample as the square root of Simpson's diversity index over productive rearrangements. Not all clones reach the TCRdb copy of this immuneACCESS table, which keeps in-frame sequences only. Checked studies attribute under half of the gap to unresolved V genes and leave the rest unexplained. The V and J calls and clone size come from that table; D and trimming were worked out from the DNA. The sample records over 45,000 clones, roughly 80% of which are singletons. Of the sample, approximately 6% is held by the ten largest clones.

The CDR3, cysteine through phenylalanine, is 14 amino acids long. Only the CDR3 portion is preserved as DNA: 42 bases, with reading frame beginning at the first base. Note on this clone: The antigen this receptor binds is unknown. No qualities accompany the bases; no much larger clone lies one base away.

The rearranged chain carries TRBV21-1 and TRBJ2-7; the D call TRBD2 from the table was never checked on the DNA. TRBV21-1 is termed a pseudogene. This TCR derives from a human donor in a cohort sampled during active or convalescent COVID-19. The sample comprised peripheral blood. In nucleotide form, the sequence is TGTGCCAGCACCACTGGGGGCGGGAGCCACGAGCAGTACTTC. Translated, this gives CASTTGGGSHEQYF.